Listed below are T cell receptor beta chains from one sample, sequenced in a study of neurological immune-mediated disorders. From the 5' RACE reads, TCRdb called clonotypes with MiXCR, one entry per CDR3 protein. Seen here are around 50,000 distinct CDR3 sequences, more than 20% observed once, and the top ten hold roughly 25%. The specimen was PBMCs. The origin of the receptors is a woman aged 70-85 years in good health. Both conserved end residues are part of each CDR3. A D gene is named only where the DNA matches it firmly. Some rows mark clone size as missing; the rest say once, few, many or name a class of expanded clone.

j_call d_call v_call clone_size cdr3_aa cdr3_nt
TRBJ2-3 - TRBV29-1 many CSVEAGGSGPTDTQYF TGCAGCGTTGAAGCTGGGGGGAGCGGCCCCACAGATACGCAGTATTTT
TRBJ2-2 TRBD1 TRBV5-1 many CASSSDREGGELFF TGCGCCAGCAGCTCGGACAGGGAAGGCGGGGAGCTGTTTTTT
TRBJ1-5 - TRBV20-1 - CSAKGGIQPQHF TGCAGTGCTAAGGGGGGGATACAGCCCCAGCATTTT
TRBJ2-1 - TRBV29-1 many CSVGGQPSYNEQFF TGCAGCGTTGGTGGACAGCCCTCCTACAATGAGCAGTTCTTC
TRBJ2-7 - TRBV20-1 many CSARDGQAYEQYF TGCAGTGCTAGAGATGGCCAGGCCTACGAGCAGTACTTC
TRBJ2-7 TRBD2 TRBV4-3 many CASSQGLAGVTYEQYF TGCGCCAGCAGCCAAGGACTAGCGGGAGTGACCTACGAGCAGTACTTC
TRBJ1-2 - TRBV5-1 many CASSLSTEIYGYTF TGCGCCAGCAGCTTGAGTACCGAAATCTATGGCTACACCTTC
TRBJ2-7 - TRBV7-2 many CASSARQAYEQYF TGTGCCAGCAGCGCAAGACAGGCCTACGAGCAGTACTTC
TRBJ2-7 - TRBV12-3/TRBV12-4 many CASWRGPGYEQYF TGTGCCAGCTGGAGGGGGCCCGGCTACGAGCAGTACTTC
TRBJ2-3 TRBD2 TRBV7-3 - CASSLMPGGPSTDTQYF TGTGCCAGCAGCTTAATGCCGGGGGGGCCCAGCACAGATACGCAGTATTTT
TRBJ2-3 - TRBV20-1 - CGALGAALSTDTQYF TGCGGTGCTCTCGGGGCAGCGCTGAGCACAGATACGCAGTATTTT
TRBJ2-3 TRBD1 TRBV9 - CASSASQGVADTQYF TGTGCCAGCAGCGCAAGCCAGGGGGTCGCAGATACGCAGTATTTT
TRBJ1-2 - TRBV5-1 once CASSLASGALDHGYTF TGCGCCAGCAGCTTGGCCTCAGGGGCGCTTGACCATGGCTACACCTTC
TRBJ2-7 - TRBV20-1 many CSAPSVQRNPDEQYF TGCAGTGCCCCCAGTGTCCAGCGGAACCCGGACGAGCAGTACTTC
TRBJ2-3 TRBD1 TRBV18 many CASSGQRGDTQYF TGTGCCAGCTCGGGACAGAGGGGAGATACGCAGTATTTT
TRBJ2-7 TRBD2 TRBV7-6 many CASSLTSGRNEQYF TGTGCCAGCAGCTTAACTAGCGGGAGGAACGAGCAGTACTTC
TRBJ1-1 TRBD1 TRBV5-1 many CASRGLGQINTEAFF TGCGCCAGCAGGGGTCTGGGACAGATAAACACTGAAGCTTTCTTT
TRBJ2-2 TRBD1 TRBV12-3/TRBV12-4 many CASRRQGGRLLFF TGTGCCAGCAGACGACAGGGGGGGAGGTTGCTGTTTTTT
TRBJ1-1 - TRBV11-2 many CASSLVHTEAFF TGTGCCAGCAGCTTAGTTCACACTGAAGCTTTCTTT
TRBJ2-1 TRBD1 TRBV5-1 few CASSFRGRHNEQFF TGCGCCAGCAGCTTCAGGGGGCGACACAATGAGCAGTTCTTC
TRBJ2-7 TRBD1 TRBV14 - CASSRALQGEQYF TGTGCCAGCAGCCGTGCTTTACAGGGGGAGCAGTACTTC
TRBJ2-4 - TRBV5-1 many CASSLGGSTKNIQYF TGCGCCAGCAGCTTGGGTGGATCAACCAAAAACATTCAGTACTTC
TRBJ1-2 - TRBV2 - CAGRQASYGYTF TGTGCCGGACGACAGGCGAGCTATGGCTACACCTTC
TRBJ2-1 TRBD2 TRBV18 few CASSPGLAGAHEQFF TGTGCCAGCTCACCCGGACTAGCGGGAGCTCATGAGCAGTTCTTC
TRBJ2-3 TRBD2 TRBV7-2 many CASTPGGGDTQYF TGTGCCAGCACCCCGGGGGGGGGGGATACGCAGTATTTT
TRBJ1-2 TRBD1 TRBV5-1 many CASSSTQGAHGYTF TGCGCCAGCAGCTCAACCCAGGGGGCCCATGGCTACACCTTC
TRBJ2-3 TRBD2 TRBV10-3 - CAIRAGTSGLDTQYF TGTGCCATCAGAGCCGGGACTAGCGGGCTGGATACGCAGTATTTT
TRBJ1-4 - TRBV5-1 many CASSGETGATNEKLFF TGCGCCAGCAGCGGGGAGACCGGTGCAACTAATGAAAAACTGTTTTTT
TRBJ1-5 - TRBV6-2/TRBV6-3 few CASSYSRDSNQPQHF TGTGCCAGCAGTTACTCGCGGGATAGCAATCAGCCCCAGCATTTT
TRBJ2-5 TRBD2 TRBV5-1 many CASSGQGGQETQYF TGCGCCAGCAGCGGTCAGGGAGGGCAAGAGACCCAGTACTTC
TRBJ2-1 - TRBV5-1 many CASSRESLSVSYNEQFF TGCGCCAGCAGCAGGGAATCTTTATCAGTCTCCTACAATGAGCAGTTCTTC
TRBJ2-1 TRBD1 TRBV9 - CASSPGTGSNEQFF TGTGCCAGCAGCCCAGGGACAGGGTCCAATGAGCAGTTCTTC
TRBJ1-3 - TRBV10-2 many CATGGGNTIYF TGCGCCACTGGAGGAGGAAACACCATATATTTT
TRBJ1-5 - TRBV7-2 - CASSLVAGSNQPQHF TGTGCCAGCAGCTTAGTGGCGGGTAGCAATCAGCCCCAGCATTTT
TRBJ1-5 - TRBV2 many CASSPMAGDNQPQHF TGTGCCAGCAGCCCCATGGCAGGAGACAATCAGCCCCAGCATTTT
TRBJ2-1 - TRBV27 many CASSLTGTYNEQFF TGTGCCAGCAGTTTAACGGGCACCTACAATGAGCAGTTCTTC
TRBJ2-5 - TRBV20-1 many CSARRGEGAGETQYF TGCAGTGCTAGACGGGGGGAGGGGGCTGGAGAGACCCAGTACTTC
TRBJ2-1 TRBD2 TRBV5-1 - CASSLATGGGGRAYEQFF TGCGCCAGCAGCTTGGCTACCGGCGGGGGCGGGAGGGCCTATGAGCAGTTCTTC
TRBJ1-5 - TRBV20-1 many CSASISNVFGNQPQHF TGCAGTGCTAGTATCTCAAACGTTTTCGGCAATCAGCCCCAGCATTTT
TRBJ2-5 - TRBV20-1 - CSAPDHQRTQYF TGCAGTGCCCCTGACCATCAAAGGACCCAGTACTTC
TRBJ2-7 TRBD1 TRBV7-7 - CASSTGTGVEQYF TGTGCCAGCAGCACCGGGACAGGGGTCGAGCAGTACTTC
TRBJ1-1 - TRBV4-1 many CASSQGGRGTEAFF TGCGCCAGCAGCCAGGGGGGGCGAGGCACTGAAGCTTTCTTT
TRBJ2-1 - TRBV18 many CASSLLGGGGGDNEQFF TGTGCCAGCTCACTTTTGGGCGGCGGCGGCGGAGACAATGAGCAGTTCTTC
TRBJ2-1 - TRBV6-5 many CASSFEGNSYNEQFF TGTGCCAGCAGTTTTGAGGGTAACTCCTACAATGAGCAGTTCTTC
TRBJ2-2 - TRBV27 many CASSFHRTGELFF TGTGCCAGCAGTTTCCACCGAACCGGGGAGCTGTTTTTT
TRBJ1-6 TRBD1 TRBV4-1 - CASSQEWDRGNSPLHF TGCGCCAGCAGCCAAGAGTGGGACAGGGGGAATTCACCCCTCCACTTT
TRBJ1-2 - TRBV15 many CATSRELQGGGGYTF TGTGCCACCAGCAGAGAGCTACAGGGCGGAGGCGGCTACACCTTC
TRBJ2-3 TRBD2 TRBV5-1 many CASSLGAGEDTQYF TGCGCCAGCAGCTTGGGTGCGGGAGAGGATACGCAGTATTTT
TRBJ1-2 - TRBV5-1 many CASTNTPGPILSYGYTF TGCGCCAGCACCAACACCCCGGGCCCCATTTTAAGCTATGGCTACACCTTC
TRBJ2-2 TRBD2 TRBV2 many CASTIGGRGLFF TGTGCCAGCACGATCGGCGGGAGGGGGCTGTTTTTT
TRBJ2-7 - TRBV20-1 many CSAEKAGPPYEQYF TGCAGCGCGGAAAAGGCGGGACCTCCCTACGAGCAGTACTTC
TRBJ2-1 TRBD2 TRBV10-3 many CAIRPLAGGDNEQFF TGTGCCATCAGGCCGCTAGCGGGAGGTGACAATGAGCAGTTCTTC
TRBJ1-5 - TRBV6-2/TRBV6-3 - CASTPGSGHQHF TGTGCCAGCACCCCTGGGTCAGGACACCAGCATTTT
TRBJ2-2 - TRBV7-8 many CASSVPNRAAPVLITGELFF TGTGCCAGCAGCGTACCTAACAGAGCGGCCCCGGTGCTAATCACCGGGGAGCTGTTTTTT
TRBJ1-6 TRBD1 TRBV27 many CASRTRGTGVAHSPLHF TGTGCCAGCAGAACGCGGGGGACAGGGGTCGCTCATTCACCCCTCCACTTT
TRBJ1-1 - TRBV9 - CASSVDGFMNTEAFF TGTGCCAGCAGCGTGGACGGTTTCATGAACACTGAAGCTTTCTTT
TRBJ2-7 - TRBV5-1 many CASSPFRSGSTDEQYF TGCGCCAGCAGCCCATTTAGGTCGGGCTCGACGGACGAGCAGTACTTC